One sample yielded the 12 T cell receptor beta chains listed below, sequenced in a study of technical replicates of blood from several donors (dated by TCRdb to 2016 to 2017). Library prep was done by the immunoSEQ multiplex PCR assay. TCRdb retrieved this table from immuneACCESS and kept in-frame rearrangements only. Not all clones are present; in checked studies, unresolved V genes account for under half, and no reason is known for the remainder. For this sample the table gives some 12,000 clones, of which 90% to 95% were detected only once. In total, the top ten clones hold 7.2% of the sample. The sequenced sample was PBMCs. The receptors here all came from a human donor in good health.

In regard to this clone: At one of its ends the junction is not consistent with the germline gene, which may arise from a read error. The chain recombines TRBV4-2 with TRBJ2-3; D remains ambiguous. The CDR3 is made up of 14 amino acids. Germline assignment: CDR1 LGHNA and CDR2 YNFKEQ. CDR3 protein: CASNQGLGTDTQYF. The CDR3 nucleotides read TGTGCCAGCAACCAAGGGCTAGGCACAGATACGCAGTATTTT.

The CDR3 DNA is TGTGCCAGCAGTTTAACTAGCGGGAGTGCGAATGAGCAGTTCTTC. Protein: CASSLTSGSANEQFF. The rearrangement uses TRBV7-9 and TRBJ2-1; 11 bases match TRBD2. J lost 7 bases, V lost 6 bases, and 8 bases had no gene match. CDR1 SEHNR and CDR2 FQNEAQ come from the germline V gene (reference sequence). This CDR3 contains 15 residues.

The chain recombines TRBV19 with TRBJ1-5; the D is unclear. The germline CDR1 and CDR2 sequences are LNHDA and SQIVND (reference sequence). Trimming shortened V by 4 bases and J by 5 bases, and 12 bases separated the two germline ends. The CDR3 extends over 14 amino acids. CDR3 in DNA: TGTGCCAGTAGTAATTACGTGGCCTATCAGCCCCAGCATTTT. The encoded protein is CASSNYVAYQPQHF. Filled out from reference TRBV19 and TRBJ1-5, the complete variable domain reads DGGITQSPKYLFRKEGQNVTLSCEQNLNHDAMYWYRQDPGQGLRLIYYSQIVNDFQKGDIAEGYSVSREKKESFPLTVTSAQKNPTAFYLCASSNYVAYQPQHFGDGTRLSIL.

The J gene is TRBJ1-2, the V gene TRBV6-5; 10 bases are a match to TRBD1. From germline, CDR1 is MNHEY and CDR2 SVGAGI. V trimming: 6 bases; J trimming: 8 bases; junction bases outside the gene matches: 3. This CDR3 comprises 12 residues. CDR3 loop: CASRPTGGGYTF. The CDR3 DNA sequence: TGTGCCAGCAGGCCGACAGGGGGCGGCTACACCTTC.

The chain joins TRBV5-4 to TRBJ1-2; 9 bases are shared with TRBD1. V gave up 2 bases and J gave up 4 bases; unmatched junction bases: 6. The germline CDR1 and CDR2 sequences are SGHNT and YYREEE (reference sequence). The CDR3 contains 15 residues. CDR3 residues: CASSLGDRDGYGYTF. The CDR3 coding sequence is TGTGCCAGCAGCTTAGGGGACAGGGATGGCTATGGCTACACCTTC.

The rearrangement joins TRBV6-6 to TRBJ1-1; a weak D match, TRBD1 (5 bases). CDR1 is MNHNY and CDR2 is SVGAGI in the germline V gene (reference sequence). The V end was cut by 7 bases, the J end by 1 base, with 10 bases between. The CDR3 runs 13 residues. CDR3 nucleotide sequence: TGTGCCAGCAACAGTGGACAGAACACTGAAGCTTTCTTT. It encodes CASNSGQNTEAFF.

V is TRBV28 and J is TRBJ1-4, with unresolved D. Germline values: CDR1 MDHEN, CDR2 SYDVKM. The CDR3 is 16 amino acids. Trimming took off 2 bases at V and 3 bases at J, with 13 bases between the two ends. The CDR3 sequence is CASSLRQTGANEKLFF. CDR3 sequence (DNA): TGTGCCAGCAGTTTACGGCAGACCGGGGCTAATGAAAAACTGTTTTTT.

The chain combines TRBV2 with TRBJ2-1; the match to TRBD1 covers 8 bases. Germline-derived CDR1 and CDR2 are SNHLY and FYNNEI. CDR3 length: 12 residues. The ends lost 6 bases at V and 8 bases at J; junction bases unmatched: 3. CDR3 DNA sequence: TGTGCCAGCAGAGACAGGGGTCATGAGCAGTTCTTC. Encoded protein: CASRDRGHEQFF.

This clone was seen only a few times. This chain joins TRBV7-3 and TRBJ2-2, with 11 bases lining up with TRBD2. The CDR3 runs to 16 residues. V was clipped by 3 bases and J by 4 bases; unmatched bases: 4. CDR1 and CDR2 from the germline V gene are SGHTA and FQGTGA. In DNA form, the CDR3 reads TGTGCCAGCAGCTTTAGCGGGAGGGCCTCCACCGGGGAGCTGTTTTTT. Its protein is CASSFSGRASTGELFF.

The rearrangement uses TRBV2 and TRBJ2-1; 11 bases are shared with TRBD2. In germline, CDR1 is SNHLY, CDR2 FYNNEI. CDR3 length: 17 amino acids. With V trimmed by 10 bases and J by 7 bases, 18 bases remained unmatched. The CDR3 nucleotides are TGTGCCATTGGCCCCCAACCACTAGCGGGAGTTCGGAATGAGCAGTTCTTC. Protein sequence: CAIGPQPLAGVRNEQFF. Combining the CDR3 with reference TRBV2 and TRBJ2-1 gives the whole variable domain EPEVTQTPSHQVTQMGQEVILRCVPISNHLYFYWYRQILGQKVEFLVSFYNNEISEKSEIFDDQFSVERPDGSNFTLKIRSTKLEDSAMYFCAIGPQPLAGVRNEQFFGPGTRLTVL.

J is TRBJ2-5 and V is TRBV30; TRBD2 agrees at 10 bases. The CDR3 is 15 residues long. V shed 0 bases and J 6 bases; nucleotides not matched to a gene: 7. Germline loops: CDR1 GTSNPN, CDR2 SVGIG (reference sequence). CDR3 protein: CAWSVGTSGDQTQYF. The CDR3 DNA reads as TGTGCCTGGAGTGTGGGAACTAGCGGGGATCAGACCCAGTACTTC.

The count of this clone is one. V and J are TRBV2 and TRBJ2-7, with 9 bases matching TRBD1. Germline loops: CDR1 SNHLY, CDR2 FYNNEI. The CDR3 contains 15 residues. V shed 3 bases and J 0 bases; nucleotides not matched to a gene: 3. The CDR3 coding sequence is TGTGCCAGCAGTGAGGGGACAGGGCTCTCCTACGAGCAGTACTTC. Residues: CASSEGTGLSYEQYF.